This T cell receptor (beta chain) was sequenced for a study of CXCR3-negative and CXCR3-positive naive CD8 T cells. The CDR3 loop spans 18 amino acids. Looked up from germline, CDR1 is LGHDT and CDR2 is YNNKEL (reference sequence). The method, 5' RACE with UMI labels, was used to prepare the TRB cDNA libraries. TCRdb reprocessed the 5' RACE reads and stores each CDR3 protein as one record, lacking DNA. Recorded for this sample: about 92,000 distinct CDR3 sequences. Sequencing was carried out using naive CXCR3- CD8+ T cells from blood. Subset of the sample: CD45RO-CCR7+CD27+CD95- naive CD8+ T cells lacking CXCR3 (TNR3-). This clonotype was sampled from a human donor in good health. Some clones in this sample may be carry-over from other donors' samples. The V gene is TRBV3-1, the J gene TRBJ2-7; TCRdb names TRBD2, which stays unverified in the absence of DNA. The CDR3: CASSQSAGLAYHSYEQYF.